Listed here are 8 T cell receptor beta chains from one sample, sequenced in a study of cytomegalovirus exposure and HLA in healthy donors. Use of 60 Vbeta and 13 Jbeta primers characterized the PCR. Some clones are missing from TCRdb's copy, which holds only in-frame ones; the method was immunoSEQ multiplex PCR. The profile shows 65,000 to 90,000 clones, 80% to 90% of them singletons. The specimen sequenced was PBMCs. The receptors shown here come from a woman aged 25 to 39 in good health and CMV-seronegative.

The V gene is TRBV19, the J gene TRBJ2-1; maybe TRBD1 (9 bases). This CDR3 has 17 residues. Germline loops: CDR1 LNHDA, CDR2 SQIVND (reference sequence). V was pared by 7 bases and J by 0 bases, with 19 bases between. CDR3 DNA: TGTGCCAGTAATAGTCGGGGGGGACAGGGCTCCTACAATGAGCAGTTCTTC. Translating gives CASNSRGGQGSYNEQFF.

This chain links TRBV15 with TRBJ1-2; TRBD1 aligns across 7 bases. This CDR3 has 13 residues. Germline loops: CDR1 LNHNV, CDR2 YYDKDF (reference sequence). The V segment lost 3 bases and the J segment 8 bases; nucleotides outside the gene matches: 6. The CDR3 sequence: CATSSHRGRGYTF. CDR3 DNA sequence: TGTGCCACCAGCAGTCACAGGGGTCGGGGCTACACCTTC.

This clone was detected only a few times. Written as DNA, the CDR3 is TGTGCCAGCAGTGAATGGGCGGAGGCTTACGAGCAGTACTTC. Encoded protein: CASSEWAEAYEQYF. The genes are TRBV6-1 and TRBJ2-7, with D possibly being TRBD2 (5 bases). CDR1 is MNHNS, CDR2 SASEGT, per germline. The length of the CDR3 is 14 residues. Trimming cost V 2 bases and J 4 bases, with 12 bases left between them.

The rearrangement uses TRBV7-9 and TRBJ1-4; 9 nucleotides align to TRBD1. V lost 5 bases, J lost 8 bases, and 6 bases stayed unmatched. Looked up from germline, CDR1 is SEHNR and CDR2 is FQNEAQ (reference sequence). This CDR3 is 14 amino acids long. The CDR3 sequence is CASSLGQGGEKLFF. The CDR3 DNA sequence: TGTGCCAGCAGCCTGGGACAGGGAGGCGAAAAACTGTTTTTT. The variable domain in full, with the rest retrieved from reference TRBV7-9 and TRBJ1-4, is DTGVSQNPRHKITKRGQNVTFRCDPISEHNRLYWYRQTLGQGPEFLTYFQNEAQLEKSRLLSDRFSAERPKGSFSTLEIQRTEQGDSAMYLCASSLGQGGEKLFFGSGTQLSVL.

In this sample, this clone turned up once. V gene TRBV5-1 combines with J gene TRBJ1-1, with 7 bases lining up with TRBD1. From germline, CDR1 is SGHRS and CDR2 YFSETQ. The CDR3 consists of 14 residues. Unmatched junction bases numbered 6, after V lost 5 bases and J lost 2 bases. CDR3 DNA: TGCGCCAGCAGACCCGGGACAGATAACACTGAAGCTTTCTTT. It is translated as CASRPGTDNTEAFF.

J is TRBJ1-2 and V is TRBV6-5; 7 nucleotides line up with TRBD1. This CDR3 is 14 amino acids long. Per germline, CDR1 MNHEY and CDR2 SVGAGI. The ends lost 7 bases at V and 4 bases at J; junction bases unmatched: 9. The CDR3 region has the DNA TGTGCCAGCATGGTGCGTGCAGGGGGCTATGGCTACACCTTC. This translates into CASMVRAGGYGYTF.

The CDR3: CASTGGGTENNEQFF. DNA of the CDR3: TGTGCCAGCACCGGTGGTGGGACAGAAAACAATGAGCAGTTCTTC. The gene calls are TRBV28 and TRBJ2-1; 7 nucleotides agree with TRBD1. The CDR3 sequence is 15 residues long. Germline V CDR1 and CDR2: MDHEN, SYDVKM. The V gene end was trimmed by 7 bases and the J gene end by 5 bases; junction bases not matched to a gene: 11.

With respect to this clone: At one boundary the junction diverges from the germline segment, which might be a read error. V and J are TRBV7-7 and TRBJ2-5; no definite D call. This CDR3 comprises 15 residues. The V gene's germline CDR1 is SSHAT and CDR2 FNYEAQ (reference sequence). DNA of the CDR3: TGTGCTAGCAGCCCCGCTCGCAGTGTCCAAGAGACCCAGTACTTC. It translates to CASSPARSVQETQYF.